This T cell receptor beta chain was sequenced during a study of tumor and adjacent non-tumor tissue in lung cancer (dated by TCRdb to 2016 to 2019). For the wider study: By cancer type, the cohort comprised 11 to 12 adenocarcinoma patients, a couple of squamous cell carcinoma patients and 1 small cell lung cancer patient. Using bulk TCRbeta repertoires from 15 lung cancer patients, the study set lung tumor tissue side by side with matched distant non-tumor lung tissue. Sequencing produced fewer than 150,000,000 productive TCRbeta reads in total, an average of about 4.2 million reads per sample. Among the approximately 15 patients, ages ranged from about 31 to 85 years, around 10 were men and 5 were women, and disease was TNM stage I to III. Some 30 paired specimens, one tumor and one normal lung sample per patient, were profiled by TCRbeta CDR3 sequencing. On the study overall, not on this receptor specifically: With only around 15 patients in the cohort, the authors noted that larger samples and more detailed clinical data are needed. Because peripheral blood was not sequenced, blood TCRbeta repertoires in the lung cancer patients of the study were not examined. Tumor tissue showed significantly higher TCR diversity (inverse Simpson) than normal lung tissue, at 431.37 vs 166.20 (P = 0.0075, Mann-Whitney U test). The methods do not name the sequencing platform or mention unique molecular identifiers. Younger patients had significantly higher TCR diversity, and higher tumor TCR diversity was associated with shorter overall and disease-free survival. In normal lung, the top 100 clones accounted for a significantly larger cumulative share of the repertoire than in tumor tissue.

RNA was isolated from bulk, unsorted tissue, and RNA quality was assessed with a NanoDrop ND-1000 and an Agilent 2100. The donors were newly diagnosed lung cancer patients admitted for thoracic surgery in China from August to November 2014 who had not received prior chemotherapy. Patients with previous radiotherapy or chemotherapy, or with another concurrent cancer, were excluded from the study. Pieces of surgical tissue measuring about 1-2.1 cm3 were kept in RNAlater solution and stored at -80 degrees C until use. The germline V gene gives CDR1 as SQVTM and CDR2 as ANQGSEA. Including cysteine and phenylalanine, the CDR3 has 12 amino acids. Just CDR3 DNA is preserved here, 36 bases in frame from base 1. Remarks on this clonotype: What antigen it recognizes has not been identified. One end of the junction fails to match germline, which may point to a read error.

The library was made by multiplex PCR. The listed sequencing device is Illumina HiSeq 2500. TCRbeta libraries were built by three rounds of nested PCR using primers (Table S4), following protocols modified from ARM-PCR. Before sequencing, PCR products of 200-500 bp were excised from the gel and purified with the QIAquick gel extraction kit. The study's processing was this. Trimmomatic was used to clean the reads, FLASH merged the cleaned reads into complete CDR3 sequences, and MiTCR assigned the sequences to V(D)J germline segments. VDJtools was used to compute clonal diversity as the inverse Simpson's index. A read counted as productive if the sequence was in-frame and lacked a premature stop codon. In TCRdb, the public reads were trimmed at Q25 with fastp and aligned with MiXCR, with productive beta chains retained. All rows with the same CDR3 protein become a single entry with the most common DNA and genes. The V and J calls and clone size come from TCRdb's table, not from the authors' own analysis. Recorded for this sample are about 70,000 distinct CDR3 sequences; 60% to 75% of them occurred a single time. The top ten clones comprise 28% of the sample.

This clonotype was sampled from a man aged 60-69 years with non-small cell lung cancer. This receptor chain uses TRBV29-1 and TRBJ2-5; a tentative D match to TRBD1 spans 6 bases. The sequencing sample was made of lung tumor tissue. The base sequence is TGCAGAGTTACAGGGAGTACAGAGACCCAGTACTTT. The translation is CRVTGSTETQYF.